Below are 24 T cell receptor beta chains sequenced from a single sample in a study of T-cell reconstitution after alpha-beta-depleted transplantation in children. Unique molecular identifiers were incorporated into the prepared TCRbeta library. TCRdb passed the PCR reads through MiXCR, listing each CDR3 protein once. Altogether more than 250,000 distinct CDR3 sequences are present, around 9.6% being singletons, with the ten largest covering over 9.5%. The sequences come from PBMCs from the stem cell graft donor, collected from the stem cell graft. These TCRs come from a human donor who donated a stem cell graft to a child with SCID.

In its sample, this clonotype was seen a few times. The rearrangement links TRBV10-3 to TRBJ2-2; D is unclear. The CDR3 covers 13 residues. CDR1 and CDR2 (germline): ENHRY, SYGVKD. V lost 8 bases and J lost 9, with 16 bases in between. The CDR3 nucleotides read TGTGCCATCTATTCAGGAAGAGCCAGGGAGCTGTTTTTT. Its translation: CAIYSGRARELFF.

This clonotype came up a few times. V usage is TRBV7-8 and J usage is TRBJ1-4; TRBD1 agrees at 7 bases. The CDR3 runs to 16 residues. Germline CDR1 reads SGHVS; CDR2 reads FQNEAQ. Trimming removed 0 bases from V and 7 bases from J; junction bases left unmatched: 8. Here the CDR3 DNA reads TGTGCCAGCAGCTTAGCGCAGTCAGGGGGTGGTGAAAAACTGTTTTTT. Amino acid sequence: CASSLAQSGGGEKLFF.

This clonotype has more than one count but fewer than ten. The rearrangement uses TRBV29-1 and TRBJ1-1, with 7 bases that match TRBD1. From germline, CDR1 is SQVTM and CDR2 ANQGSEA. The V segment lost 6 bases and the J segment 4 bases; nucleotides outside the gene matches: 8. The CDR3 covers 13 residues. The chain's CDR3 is CSVAGTEITEAFF. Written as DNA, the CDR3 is TGCAGCGTGGCCGGGACAGAGATCACTGAAGCTTTCTTT.

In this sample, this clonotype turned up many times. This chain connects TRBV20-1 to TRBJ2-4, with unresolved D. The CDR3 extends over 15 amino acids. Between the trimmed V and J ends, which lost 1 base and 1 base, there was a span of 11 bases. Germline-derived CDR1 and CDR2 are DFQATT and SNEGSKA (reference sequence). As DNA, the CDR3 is TGCAGTGCTAGAGCCGACGCCGGGGCCAAAAACATTCAGTACTTC. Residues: CSARADAGAKNIQYF.

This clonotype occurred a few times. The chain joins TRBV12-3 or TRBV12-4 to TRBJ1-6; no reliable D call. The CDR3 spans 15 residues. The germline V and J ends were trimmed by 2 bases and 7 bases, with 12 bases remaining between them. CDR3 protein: CASSLIVKSNSPLHF. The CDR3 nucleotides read TGTGCCAGCAGTTTAATCGTTAAGAGCAATTCACCCCTCCACTTT.

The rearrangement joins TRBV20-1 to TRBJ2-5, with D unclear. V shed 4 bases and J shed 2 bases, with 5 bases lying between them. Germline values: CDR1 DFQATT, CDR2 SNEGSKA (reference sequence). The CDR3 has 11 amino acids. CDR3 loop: CSATSQETQYF. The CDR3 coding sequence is TGCAGTGCTACCAGTCAAGAGACCCAGTACTTC.

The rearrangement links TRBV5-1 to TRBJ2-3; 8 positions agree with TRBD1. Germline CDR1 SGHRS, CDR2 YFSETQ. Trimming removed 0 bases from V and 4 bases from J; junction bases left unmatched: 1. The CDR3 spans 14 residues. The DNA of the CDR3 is TGCGCCAGCAGCTTGGAACAGGGGGCAGATACGCAGTATTTT. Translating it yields CASSLEQGADTQYF.

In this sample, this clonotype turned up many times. The CDR3 DNA is TGTGCCAGCAGCCAAGGCATTATCAGCAATCAGCCCCAGCATTTT. It encodes CASSQGIISNQPQHF. The genes are TRBV3-1 and TRBJ1-5; D not certain. Looked up from germline, CDR1 is LGHDT and CDR2 is YNNKEL (reference sequence). V was trimmed by 1 base and J by 1 base, leaving 8 bases between them. The CDR3 has 15 amino acids.

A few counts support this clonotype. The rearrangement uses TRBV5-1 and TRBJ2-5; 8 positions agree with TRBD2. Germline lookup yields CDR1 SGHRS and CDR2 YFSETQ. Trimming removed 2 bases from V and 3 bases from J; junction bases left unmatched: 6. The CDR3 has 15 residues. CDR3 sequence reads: CASSFRGGREETQYF. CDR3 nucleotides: TGCGCCAGCAGCTTTCGGGGGGGTCGAGAAGAGACCCAGTACTTC.

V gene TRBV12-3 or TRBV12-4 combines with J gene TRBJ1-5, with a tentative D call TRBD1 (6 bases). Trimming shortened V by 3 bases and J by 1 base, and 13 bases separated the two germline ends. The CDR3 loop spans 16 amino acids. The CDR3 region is CASSFRGLDSNQPQHF. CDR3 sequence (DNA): TGTGCCAGCAGTTTCAGGGGATTGGACAGCAATCAGCCCCAGCATTTT.

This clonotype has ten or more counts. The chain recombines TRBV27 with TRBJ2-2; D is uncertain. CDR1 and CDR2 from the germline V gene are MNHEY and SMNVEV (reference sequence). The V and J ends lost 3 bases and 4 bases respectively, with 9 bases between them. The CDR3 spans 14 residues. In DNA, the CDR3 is TGTGCCAGCAGTTTTTCCAGAGCCACCGGGGAGCTGTTTTTT. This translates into CASSFSRATGELFF.

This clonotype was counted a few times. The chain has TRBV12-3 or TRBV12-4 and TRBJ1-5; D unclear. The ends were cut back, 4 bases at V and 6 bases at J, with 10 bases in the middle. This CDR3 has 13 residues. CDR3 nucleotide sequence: TGTGCCAGCAGTTCGGGTGTTACTCAGCCCCAGCATTTT. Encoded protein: CASSSGVTQPQHF.

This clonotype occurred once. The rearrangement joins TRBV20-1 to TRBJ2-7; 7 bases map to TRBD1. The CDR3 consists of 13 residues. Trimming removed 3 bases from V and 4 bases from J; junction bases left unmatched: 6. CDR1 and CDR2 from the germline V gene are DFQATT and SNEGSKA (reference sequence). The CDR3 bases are TGCAGTGCTAGTCTGACAGGGTCATACGAGCAGTACTTC. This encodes CSASLTGSYEQYF.

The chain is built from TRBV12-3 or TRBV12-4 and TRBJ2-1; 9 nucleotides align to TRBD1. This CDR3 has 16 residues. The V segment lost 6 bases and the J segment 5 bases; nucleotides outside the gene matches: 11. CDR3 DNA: TGTGCCAGCAGCAACACGAACAGGGGGCTCGACAATGAGCAGTTCTTC. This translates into CASSNTNRGLDNEQFF.

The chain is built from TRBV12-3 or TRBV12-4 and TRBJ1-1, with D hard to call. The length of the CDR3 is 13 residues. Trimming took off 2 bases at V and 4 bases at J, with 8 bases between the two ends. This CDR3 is CASSLQVGTEAFF. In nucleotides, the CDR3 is TGTGCCAGCAGTTTACAAGTAGGCACTGAAGCTTTCTTT.

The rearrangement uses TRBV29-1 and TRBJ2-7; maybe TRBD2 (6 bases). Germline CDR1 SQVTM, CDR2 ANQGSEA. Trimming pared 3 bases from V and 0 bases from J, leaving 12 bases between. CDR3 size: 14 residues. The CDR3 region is CSVDGGMGSYEQYF. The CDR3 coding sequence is TGCAGCGTTGACGGAGGGATGGGCTCCTACGAGCAGTACTTC.

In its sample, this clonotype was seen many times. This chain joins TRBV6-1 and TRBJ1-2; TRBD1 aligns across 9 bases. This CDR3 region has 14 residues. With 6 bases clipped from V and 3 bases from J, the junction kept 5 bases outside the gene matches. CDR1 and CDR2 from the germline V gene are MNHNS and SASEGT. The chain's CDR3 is CASRTGTGYYGYTF. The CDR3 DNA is TGTGCCAGCAGAACCGGGACAGGGTACTATGGCTACACCTTC.

The CDR3 nucleotides read TGTGCCAGCAGCCGCCAGGAGGGGTTCCACGAGCAGTACTTC. Translating gives CASSRQEGFHEQYF. The chain has TRBV5-4 and TRBJ2-7; tentatively, D is TRBD2 (6 bases). This CDR3 has 14 amino acids. CDR1 SGHNT and CDR2 YYREEE come from the germline V gene (reference sequence). V lost 4 bases and J 5 bases, leaving 16 bases between the germline ends.

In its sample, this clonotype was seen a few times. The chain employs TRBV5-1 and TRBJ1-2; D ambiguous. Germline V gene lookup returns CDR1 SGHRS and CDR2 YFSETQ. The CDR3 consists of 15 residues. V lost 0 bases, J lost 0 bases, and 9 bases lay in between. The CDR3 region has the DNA TGCGCCAGCAGCTTGGACAGCTGGACTAACTATGGCTACACCTTC. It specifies CASSLDSWTNYGYTF.

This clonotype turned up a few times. CDR3 coding DNA: TGTGCCAGCAGTTATGCGGGGGCCCCCTCCTACGAGCAGTACTTC. This gives the protein CASSYAGAPSYEQYF. J is TRBJ2-7 and V is TRBV6-5, with D possibly matching TRBD2 (7 bases). The CDR3 runs 15 residues. The V and J ends lost 3 bases and 0 bases respectively, with 12 bases between them. CDR1 and CDR2 from the germline V gene are MNHEY and SVGAGI.

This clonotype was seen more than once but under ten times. CDR3 amino acids: CASSFAGLAGASTDTQYF. CDR3 nucleotide sequence: TGCGCCAGCAGCTTCGCGGGACTAGCGGGGGCCAGCACAGATACGCAGTATTTT. J is TRBJ2-3 and V is TRBV5-1; 14 positions match TRBD2. Germline CDR1 is SGHRS and CDR2 is YFSETQ. This CDR3 contains 18 residues. The trim removed 2 bases at V and 0 bases at J, leaving 5 bases unmatched.

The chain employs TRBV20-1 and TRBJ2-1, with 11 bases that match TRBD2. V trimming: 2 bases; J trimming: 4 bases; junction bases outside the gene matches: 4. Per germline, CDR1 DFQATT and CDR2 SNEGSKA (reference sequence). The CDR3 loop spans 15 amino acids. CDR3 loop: CSARFLAGGYNEQFF. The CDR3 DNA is TGCAGTGCTAGATTTCTAGCGGGGGGTTACAATGAGCAGTTCTTC.

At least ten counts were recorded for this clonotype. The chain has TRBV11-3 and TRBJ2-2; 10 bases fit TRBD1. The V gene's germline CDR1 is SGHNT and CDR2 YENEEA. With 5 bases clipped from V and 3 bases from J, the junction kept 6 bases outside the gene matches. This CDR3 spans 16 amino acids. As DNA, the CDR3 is TGTGCCAGCAGCCTCGCCGGGACAGGGGACACCGGGGAGCTGTTTTTT. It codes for CASSLAGTGDTGELFF.

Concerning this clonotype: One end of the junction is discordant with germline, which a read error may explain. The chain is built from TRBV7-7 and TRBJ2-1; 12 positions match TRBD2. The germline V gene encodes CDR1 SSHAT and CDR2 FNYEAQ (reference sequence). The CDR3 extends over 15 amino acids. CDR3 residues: CASSSGLAGKNEQFF. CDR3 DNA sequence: TGTGCTAGCAGCTCAGGACTAGCGGGGAAGAATGAGCAGTTCTTC.